The entry below gives a single T cell receptor beta chain sequence along with its context. Its specificity is unknown. These data come from a study of cytomegalovirus exposure and HLA in healthy donors. A multiplex PCR was run with 60 Vbeta primers and 13 Jbeta primers. Profiling relied on immunoSEQ multiplex PCR, and the TCRdb table lists in-frame clones only, not all of them. The data contain under 200,000 clones, roughly two thirds of them singletons. V lost 0 bases and J 2 bases, leaving 7 bases between the germline ends. Germline V gene data show CDR1 as SGHRS and CDR2 as YFSETQ. CDR3 length: 14 amino acids. The study, taken as a whole, reports: Researchers had no immune exposure information except CMV serostatus available. There was a cluster of highly shared sequence variants that was likely a sequencing artifact. What a later analysis showed was that several of the most significant clusters appeared linked to common viral pathogens. What TCR beta sequences reportedly achieved was accurate prediction of HLA-A and HLA-B alleles in most subjects.

The specimen was PBMCs. The chain uses TRBV5-1 and TRBJ2-3; D unclear. This receptor was obtained from a woman aged 25 to 39 in good health and CMV-seronegative. CDR3 sequence: CASSLGAATDTQYF. The DNA for the CDR3 is TGCGCCAGCAGCTTGGGTGCGGCCACAGATACGCAGTATTTT.